The 15 T cell receptor beta chains given below trace back to one sample, sequenced in a study of human T cells and chemical hapten exposure (dated by TCRdb to the early 2020s). The time point label of this sample denotes: patch test 1, 2 weeks after DPC sensitization. The treatment or condition label corresponds to: therapeutic diphenylcyclopropenone sensitization with weekly scalp DPC. The protocol used for the library was RACE. Instrument on record: NextSeq 500. The raw public reads went through TCRdb reprocessing: fastp at Q25, MiXCR clone calling, in-frame beta chains kept. Duplicate CDR3 protein sequences are folded into a single record with the most common DNA and genes. In this sample the table shows around 380,000 distinct CDR3 sequences, roughly 4.8% of which occur a single time. Under 3% of the sample is taken by the ten largest. Sequences were derived from whole blood, sampled in connection with sensitization to the hapten diphenylcyclopropenone (DPC). The receptors derive from a woman between 50 and 59 years old with alopecia areata. Some clones in this sample may be carry-over from other donors' samples.

In this sample, this clonotype turned up many times. This rearrangement joins TRBV12-3 or TRBV12-4 to TRBJ2-4, with D perhaps assigned TRBD1 or TRBD2 (6 bases each). V lost 6 bases to trimming and J lost 12 bases, with 18 bases between them. The CDR3 consists of 13 residues. The CDR3 DNA reads TGTGCCAGCAGCTCCTCTCGGGGGCTCCCTCAGTACTTC. Translation gives CASSSSRGLPQYF.

This clonotype was observed a handful of times. V usage is TRBV6-1 and J usage is TRBJ2-3; TRBD2 might be the D (6 bases). The ends were cut back, 6 bases at V and 2 bases at J, with 15 bases in the middle. Germline lookup yields CDR1 MNHNS and CDR2 SASEGT. The CDR3 spans 15 residues. CDR3 bases: TGTGCCAGCAGGGAAACTAGCCTACTCACAGATACGCAGTATTTT. Its protein product is CASRETSLLTDTQYF.

This clonotype has ten or more counts. The rearrangement joins TRBV7-2 to TRBJ2-5, with TRBD1 identical over 9 bases. The CDR3 contains 15 residues. Trimming took 4 bases from V and 3 from J; bases not matched to a gene: 6. CDR1 and CDR2 (germline): SGHTA, FQGNSA. The DNA of the CDR3 is TGTGCCAGCAGCTCCCTGGGACAGGGCGAAGAGACCCAGTACTTC. Translation gives CASSSLGQGEETQYF.

This clonotype has only a few counts. The CDR3 loop reads CASSYKAGVGETQYF. CDR3 nucleotide sequence: TGTGCCAGCAGTTACAAAGCGGGAGTGGGTGAGACCCAGTACTTC. The chain is built from TRBV6-5 and TRBJ2-5; 8 bases are a match to TRBD2. V trimming: 2 bases; J trimming: 5 bases; junction bases outside the gene matches: 7. This CDR3 has 15 residues. Germline V gene sequence: CDR1 MNHEY, CDR2 SVGAGI.

There are many counts of this clonotype. This sequence joins TRBV24-1 and TRBJ1-5, with TRBD1 identical over 10 bases. The trim removed 7 bases at V and 7 bases at J, leaving 6 bases unmatched. The CDR3 loop spans 14 amino acids. Germline V lookup: CDR1 KGHDR, CDR2 SFDVKD. In DNA, the CDR3 is TGTGCCACCAGGGGGACAGGGGCGAGACAGCCCCAGCATTTT. It is translated as CATRGTGARQPQHF.

This clonotype was seen a handful of times. This sequence joins TRBV20-1 and TRBJ2-3; D remains ambiguous. V lost 7 bases to trimming and J lost 0 bases, with 17 bases between them. Germline values: CDR1 DFQATT, CDR2 SNEGSKA (reference sequence). The CDR3 loop spans 15 amino acids. The CDR3 region is CSGSETPRSTDTQYF. The CDR3 DNA is TGCAGTGGTTCGGAGACACCAAGGAGCACAGATACGCAGTATTTT.

On this clonotype: Its ends do not fully match the called genes, so a read error is possible. The rearrangement links TRBV7-9 to TRBJ2-7, with D unclear. The CDR3 runs 11 residues. Germline V gene sequence: CDR1 SEHNR, CDR2 FQNEAQ (reference sequence). DNA for the CDR3: TGTGGCAGCAGCGCAACCTACGAGCAGTACTTC. Protein: CGSSATYEQYF.

This clonotype was seen ten or more times. This sequence joins TRBV5-1 and TRBJ1-1, with TRBD1 matching 8 bases. The CDR3 totals 15 residues. Germline-derived CDR1 and CDR2 are SGHRS and YFSETQ. Trimming cost V 3 bases and J 4 bases; bases outside gene matches: 8. This CDR3 reads CASSSDRGLGTEAFF. CDR3 nucleotides: TGCGCCAGCAGCTCAGACAGGGGATTGGGCACTGAAGCTTTCTTT.

This clonotype came up a few times. The genes are TRBV12-3 or TRBV12-4 and TRBJ1-2, with D unresolved. Trimming took off 1 base at V and 6 bases at J, with 15 bases between the two ends. The CDR3 loop spans 15 amino acids. CDR3 in amino acids: CASSLGGRAPNGYTF. The CDR3 DNA follows: TGTGCCAGCAGTTTAGGGGGTCGGGCCCCAAATGGCTACACCTTC.

This clonotype was counted many times. The J gene is TRBJ2-1, the V gene TRBV7-8, with 8 bases lining up with TRBD2. Trimming cost V 5 bases and J 6 bases; bases outside gene matches: 18. Germline loops: CDR1 SGHVS, CDR2 FQNEAQ. There are 18 residues in the CDR3. CDR3 protein: CASSPRRPGLERGNEQFF. The CDR3 nucleotides are TGTGCCAGCAGCCCTAGGCGACCGGGACTAGAACGGGGCAATGAGCAGTTCTTC.

The sample holds many counts of this clonotype. This chain connects TRBV5-4 to TRBJ2-7, with TRBD1 matching over 7 bases. The germline V gene has CDR1 SGHNT and CDR2 YYREEE (reference sequence). V lost 2 bases, J lost 2 bases, and 10 bases stayed unmatched. CDR3 size: 16 residues. CDR3 in DNA: TGTGCCAGCAGCTTTCAGGCCAGGGGGATTGCCTACGAGCAGTACTTC. This translates into CASSFQARGIAYEQYF.

Many counts were recorded for this clonotype. This chain joins TRBV29-1 and TRBJ1-1; D perhaps matches TRBD1 (6 bases). V gave up 6 bases and J gave up 5 bases, with 10 bases separating them. This CDR3 is 11 amino acids long. CDR1 and CDR2 from the germline V gene are SQVTM and ANQGSEA. The CDR3: CSVPGETEAFF. Here the CDR3 DNA reads TGCAGCGTCCCAGGGGAAACTGAAGCTTTCTTT. The entire variable domain, with the rest obtained from reference TRBV29-1 and TRBJ1-1, is as follows: SAVISQKPSRDICQRGTSLTIQCQVDSQVTMMFWYRQQPGQSLTLIATANQGSEATYESGFVIDKFPISRPNLTFSTLTVSNMSPEDSSIYLCSVPGETEAFFGQGTRLTVV.

The table lists this clonotype with many counts. The J gene is TRBJ2-7, the V gene TRBV5-6, with 7 nucleotides matching TRBD1. The germline CDR1 and CDR2 sequences are SGHDT and YYEEEE. V lost 3 bases to trimming and J lost 1 base; unmatched junction nucleotides: 1. The CDR3 totals 13 residues. CDR3 nucleotide sequence: TGTGCCAGCAGCTCGGGACAGTCCTACGAGCAGTACTTC. This gives the protein CASSSGQSYEQYF.

This chain uses TRBV27 with TRBJ2-7, with unresolved D. The CDR3 totals 13 residues. Germline-derived CDR1 and CDR2 are MNHEY and SMNVEV (reference sequence). V lost 5 bases and J lost 0, with 8 bases in between. The CDR3 loop is CASSTPPSYEQYF. DNA for the CDR3: TGTGCCAGCAGTACCCCCCCCTCCTACGAGCAGTACTTC.

This clonotype was recorded many times. The chain recombines TRBV5-6 with TRBJ2-7; D unclear. Trimming left V 3 bases short and J 2 bases short, with 12 bases between. From germline, CDR1 is SGHDT and CDR2 YYEEEE. CDR3 length equals 14 residues. The CDR3 protein is CASSSLRAPYEQYF. The CDR3, as DNA: TGTGCCAGCAGCTCCCTGAGAGCACCCTACGAGCAGTACTTC.